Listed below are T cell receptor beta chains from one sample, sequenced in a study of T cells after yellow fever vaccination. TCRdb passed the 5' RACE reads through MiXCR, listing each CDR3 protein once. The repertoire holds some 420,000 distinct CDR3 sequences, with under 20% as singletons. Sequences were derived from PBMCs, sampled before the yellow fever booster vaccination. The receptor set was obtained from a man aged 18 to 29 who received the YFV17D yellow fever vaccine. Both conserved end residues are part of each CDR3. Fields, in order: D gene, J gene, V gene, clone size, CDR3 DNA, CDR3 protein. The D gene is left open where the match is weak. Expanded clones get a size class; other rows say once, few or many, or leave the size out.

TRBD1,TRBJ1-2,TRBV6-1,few,TGTGCCAGCAGTGAAGTGGCACAGGGGGCCAGTGGCTACACCTTC,CASSEVAQGASGYTF
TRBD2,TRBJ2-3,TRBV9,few,TGTGCCAGCAGCGTCTCTGGGACTAGCGGGCGCACAGATACGCAGTATTTT,CASSVSGTSGRTDTQYF
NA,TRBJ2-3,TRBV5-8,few,TGTGCCAGCAGCAAAGGACTTCTTAGCACAGATACGCAGTATTTT,CASSKGLLSTDTQYF
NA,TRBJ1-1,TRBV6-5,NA,TGTGCCACCGGGGGAGGGGGTCGGGGCACTGAAGCTTTCTTT,CATGGGGRGTEAFF
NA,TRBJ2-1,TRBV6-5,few,TGTGCCAGCAGTGCGAAGCCCCTTGAGCAGTTCTTC,CASSAKPLEQFF
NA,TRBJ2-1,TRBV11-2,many,TGTGCCAGCAGCACAACGACGTATACTCAGTTCTTC,CASSTTTYTQFF
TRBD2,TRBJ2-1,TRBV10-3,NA,TGTGCCACGCGCTCCTCCAGCGGGGGTGTGTGGAATGAGCAGTTCTTC,CATRSSSGGVWNEQFF
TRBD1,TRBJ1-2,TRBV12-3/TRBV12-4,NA,TGTGCCAGCAGGGGGACAGGGGAACTCTATGGCTACACCTTC,CASRGTGELYGYTF
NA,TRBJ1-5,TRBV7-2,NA,TGTGCCAGCAGCTTATCCAGGGCGGACCAGCCCCAGCATTTT,CASSLSRADQPQHF
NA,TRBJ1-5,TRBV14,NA,TGTGCCAGCAGCCAAGATCAGCCCCAGCATTTT,CASSQDQPQHF
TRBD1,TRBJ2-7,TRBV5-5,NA,TGTGCCAGCAGCCCAGGGACAGGGCTAGTCTACGAGCAGTACTTC,CASSPGTGLVYEQYF
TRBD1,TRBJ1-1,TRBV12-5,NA,TGTGCTAGTGGTTTGAGGGTTCCGGGACAGGGGATCACTGAAGCTTTCTTT,CASGLRVPGQGITEAFF
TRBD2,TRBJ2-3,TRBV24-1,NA,TGTGCCACCAGTGATCCCGGGACTAGCGGGGGAACAGATACGCAGTATTTT,CATSDPGTSGGTDTQYF
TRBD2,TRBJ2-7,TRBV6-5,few,TGTGCCAGCAGTTACGGGTATCGCGGGGGGGCCCACGAGCAGTACTTC,CASSYGYRGGAHEQYF
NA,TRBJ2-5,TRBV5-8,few,TGTGCCACCGGACGCGGGGAACCGCGGGAGACCCAGTACTTC,CATGRGEPRETQYF
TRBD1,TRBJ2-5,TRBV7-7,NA,TGTGCCAGCAGCACACAAGAGGGGGCCGAGACCCAGTACTTC,CASSTQEGAETQYF
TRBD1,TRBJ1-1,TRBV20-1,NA,TGCAGTGCCTGGACAGGGTTTAAGGCTGAAGCTTTCTTT,CSAWTGFKAEAFF
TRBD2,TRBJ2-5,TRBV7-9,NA,TGTGCCAGCAGCTTTTCGGGGGGGCCTGGTCAAGAGACCCAGTACTTC,CASSFSGGPGQETQYF